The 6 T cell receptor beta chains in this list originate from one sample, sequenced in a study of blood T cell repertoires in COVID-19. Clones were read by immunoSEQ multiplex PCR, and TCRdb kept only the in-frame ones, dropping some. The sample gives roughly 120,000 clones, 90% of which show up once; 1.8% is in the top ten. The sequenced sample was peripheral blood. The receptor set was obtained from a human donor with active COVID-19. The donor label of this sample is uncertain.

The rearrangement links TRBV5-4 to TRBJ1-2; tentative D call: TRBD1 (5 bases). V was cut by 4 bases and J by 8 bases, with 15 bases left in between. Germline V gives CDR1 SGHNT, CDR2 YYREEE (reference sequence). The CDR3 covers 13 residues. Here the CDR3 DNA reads TGTGCCAGCAGCCCGTGGGGGGAGTTAGGCTACACCTTC. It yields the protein CASSPWGELGYTF.

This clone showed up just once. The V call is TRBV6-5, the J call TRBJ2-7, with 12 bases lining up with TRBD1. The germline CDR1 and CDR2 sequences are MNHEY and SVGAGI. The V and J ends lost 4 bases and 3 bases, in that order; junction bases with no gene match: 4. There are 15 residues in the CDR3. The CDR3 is CASSSGTGGSYEQYF. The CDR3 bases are TGTGCCAGCAGTTCGGGGACAGGGGGCAGCTACGAGCAGTACTTC.

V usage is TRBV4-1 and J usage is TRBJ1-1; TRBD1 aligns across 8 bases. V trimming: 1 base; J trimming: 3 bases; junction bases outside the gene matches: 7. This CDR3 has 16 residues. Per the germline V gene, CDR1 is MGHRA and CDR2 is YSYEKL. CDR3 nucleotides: TGCGCCAGCAGCCAAGTTTTCCCAGGGGGCTACACTGAAGCTTTCTTT. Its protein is CASSQVFPGGYTEAFF.

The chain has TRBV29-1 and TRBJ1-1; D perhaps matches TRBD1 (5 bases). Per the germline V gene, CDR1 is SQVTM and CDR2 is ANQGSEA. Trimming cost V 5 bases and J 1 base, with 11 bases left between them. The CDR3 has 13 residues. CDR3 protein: CSVRGSGNTEAFF. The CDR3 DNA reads TGCAGCGTTCGGGGGTCCGGGAACACTGAAGCTTTCTTT.

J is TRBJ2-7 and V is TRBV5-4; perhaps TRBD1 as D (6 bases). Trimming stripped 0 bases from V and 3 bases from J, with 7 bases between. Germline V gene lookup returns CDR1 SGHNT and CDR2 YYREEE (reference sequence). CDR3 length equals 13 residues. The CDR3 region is CASSLGGGYEQYF. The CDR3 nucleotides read TGTGCCAGCAGCTTGGGAGGGGGCTACGAGCAGTACTTC.

The CDR3 is CASSPLAGGLNEQFF. The CDR3 DNA reads as TGTGCCAGCAGTCCCCTAGCGGGGGGGTTGAATGAGCAGTTCTTC. The chain couples TRBV27 to TRBJ2-1, with 12 nucleotides matching TRBD2. The V and J ends lost 5 bases and 7 bases, in that order; junction bases with no gene match: 6. The CDR3 sequence is 15 residues long. CDR1 is MNHEY and CDR2 is SMNVEV in the germline V gene (reference sequence).